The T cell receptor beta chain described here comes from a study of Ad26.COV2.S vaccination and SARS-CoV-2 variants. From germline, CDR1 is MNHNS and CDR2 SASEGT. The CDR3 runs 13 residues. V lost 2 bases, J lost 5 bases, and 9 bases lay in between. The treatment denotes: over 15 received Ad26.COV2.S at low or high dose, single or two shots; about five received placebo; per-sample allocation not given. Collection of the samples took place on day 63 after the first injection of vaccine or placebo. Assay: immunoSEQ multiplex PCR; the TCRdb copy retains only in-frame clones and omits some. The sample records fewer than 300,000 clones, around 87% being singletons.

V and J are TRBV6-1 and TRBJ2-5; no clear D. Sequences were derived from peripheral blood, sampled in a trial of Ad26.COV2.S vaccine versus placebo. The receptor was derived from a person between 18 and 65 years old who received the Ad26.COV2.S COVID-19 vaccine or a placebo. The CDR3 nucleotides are TGTGCCAGCAGTGAATATCCGAGGGAGACCCAGTACTTC. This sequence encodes CASSEYPRETQYF.